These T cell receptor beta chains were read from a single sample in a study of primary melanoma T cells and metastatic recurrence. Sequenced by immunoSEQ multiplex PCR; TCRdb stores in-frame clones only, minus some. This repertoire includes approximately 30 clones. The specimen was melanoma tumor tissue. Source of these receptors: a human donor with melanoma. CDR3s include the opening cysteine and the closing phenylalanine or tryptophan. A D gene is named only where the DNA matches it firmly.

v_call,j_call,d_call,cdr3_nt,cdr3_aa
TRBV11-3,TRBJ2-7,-,TGTGCCAGCAAGGGCAGGGAGAGCTCCTACGAGCAGTACTTC,CASKGRESSYEQYF
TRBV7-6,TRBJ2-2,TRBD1,TGTGCCAGCAGTCGAAACCCGGGACAGGGGTCGGCCGGGGAGCTGTTTTTT,CASSRNPGQGSAGELFF
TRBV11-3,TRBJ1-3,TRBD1,TGTGCCAGCAGCTCTGGACAGGGGGCTAACACCATATATTTT,CASSSGQGANTIYF
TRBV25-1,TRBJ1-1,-,TGTGCCAGCAGAGAAATCGGGGCGCGGACTGAAGCTTTCTTT,CASREIGARTEAFF
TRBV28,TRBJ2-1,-,TGTGCCAGCAGTTCAGGCGGAGATGAGCAGTTCTTC,CASSSGGDEQFF
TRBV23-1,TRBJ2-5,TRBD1,TGCGCCAGCAACCGTATGTGGTCAGGGGGCGAGGAGACCCAGTACTTC,CASNRMWSGGEETQYF
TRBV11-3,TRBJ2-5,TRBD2,TGTGCCAGCAGCACGGGACTAGGGGTGGGGGAGACCCAGTACTTC,CASSTGLGVGETQYF
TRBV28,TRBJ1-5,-,TGTGCCAGCAGTTTATTCGGGCCGGGGACGGTTAGCAATCAGCCCCAGCATTTT,CASSLFGPGTVSNQPQHF
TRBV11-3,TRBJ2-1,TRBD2,TGTGCCAGCAGCTTTAGCGGGAGTGCCTACAATGAGCAGTTCTTC,CASSFSGSAYNEQFF
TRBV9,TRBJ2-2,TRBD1,TGTGCCAGCAGCGTAGGGTACAGGGGGCTCGCGAACACCGGGGAGCTGTTTTTT,CASSVGYRGLANTGELFF
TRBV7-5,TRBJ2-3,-,TGTGCCAGCAGCCCACGGCAGGCGGAAGATACGCAGTATTTT,CASSPRQAEDTQYF
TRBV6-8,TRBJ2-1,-,TGTGCCAGCAGGTCCCCGGGACTCCTGCAGTTCTTC,CASRSPGLLQFF